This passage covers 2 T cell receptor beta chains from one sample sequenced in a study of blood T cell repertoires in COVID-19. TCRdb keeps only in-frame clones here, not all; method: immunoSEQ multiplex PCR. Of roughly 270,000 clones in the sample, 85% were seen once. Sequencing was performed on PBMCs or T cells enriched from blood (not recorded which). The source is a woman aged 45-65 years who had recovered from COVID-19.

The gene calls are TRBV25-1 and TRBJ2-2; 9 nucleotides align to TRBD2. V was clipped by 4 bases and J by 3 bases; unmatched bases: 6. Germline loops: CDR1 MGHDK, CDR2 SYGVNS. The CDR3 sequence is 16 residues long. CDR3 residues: CASSAGLAFHTGELFF. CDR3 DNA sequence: TGTGCCAGCAGTGCGGGACTAGCTTTTCACACCGGGGAGCTGTTTTTT.

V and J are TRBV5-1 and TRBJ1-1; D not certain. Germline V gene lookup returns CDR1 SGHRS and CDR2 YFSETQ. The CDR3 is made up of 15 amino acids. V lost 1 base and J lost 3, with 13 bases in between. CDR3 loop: CASSLFQVVDTEAFF. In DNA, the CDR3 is TGCGCCAGCAGCTTGTTCCAGGTTGTAGACACTGAAGCTTTCTTT.